This T cell receptor (beta chain) was recovered during a study of cytomegalovirus exposure and HLA in healthy donors (dated by TCRdb to the late 2010s). The study in broad terms: An earlier analysis of 550 to 700 of the donors reported approximately 300 Gb of sequence data and roughly 110 million unique TCR beta sequences from 150 million to 200 million T cells. An early release covering some 640 HLA-typed donors comprised roughly 300 gigabases of sequencing data and around 80 million unique TCR sequences. Of the approximately 400 genotyped donors, 81% fell in the genetic ancestry cluster associated with self-reported Caucasian donors. The study aimed to test whether cataloging public T cell receptors could reveal signatures of past pathogen exposure. Using immunosequencing, the study profiled T cell repertoires from fewer than 700 subjects and related those repertoires to cytomegalovirus serostatus. Along with the approximately 670-subject first cohort, a separate validation cohort of some 130 different subjects was used. To predict cytomegalovirus infection status, the study combined high-throughput TCR immunosequencing, statistical association of individual TCRs with disease status, and machine learning. A later analysis re-analyzed previously published TCR beta repertoires from about 600 donors and added high-resolution HLA genotyping to study TCR occurrence patterns. The later analysis used no new phenotypic data to find candidate immune exposures, relying instead on TCR beta sequences and their occurrence across donors. In an earlier analysis of 587 of the donors, high-throughput TCR beta sequencing was used to judge whether each TCR beta V gene segment behaved as functional or pseudogenic. Alongside the repertoire data, information on donor age, sex, ethnicity and CMV serostatus was compiled. A later genetic analysis took genome-wide SNP genotypes for about 55% of the roughly 670 donors and used that subset as a discovery cohort. All discovery cohort repertoires had been generated on a single sequencing platform. HLA typing included class I and class II loci at four-digit resolution. The number of donors typed differed by locus, with roughly 629-640 for A, B, C, DRB1 and DQB1, over 500 for DQA1, over 600 for DPA1, and roughly 450 for DPB1. A handful of DR-DQ haplotypes were treated as single units for association and clustering because of strong linkage in the cohort. Among some 410 genotyped donors of the cohort, an average of around 220,000 unique TCR beta nucleotide sequences was sequenced per donor, of which about 18% were non-productive. Overall results and qualifications from the work: In a later genetic analysis, fewer N-insertions in productive TCRs were reported among donors in an Asian-associated ancestry cluster than the roughly 700-donor mean. An earlier analysis of 587 of the donors showed that most TCR beta V segments appeared in productive rearrangements either about 90% or about 30% of the time, which broadly matched IMGT annotations. In a later genetic analysis, a missense DCLRE1C variant was associated with V-gene and J-gene trimming of TCR beta chains, and the association was replicated in an independent cohort. The sequencing pipeline was judged likely to have produced a cluster of highly shared sequence variants as a technical artifact. In a later analysis, most CMV-associated TCR beta chains were found to appear HLA-restricted, with HLA associations seemingly driven largely by CMV exposure. Only TCR beta chains were sequenced in this cohort, and the absence of alpha or paired-chain data limited detectable features. In vitro tests confirmed that a few of the cytomegalovirus-associated TCR beta chains recognize cytomegalovirus antigens. The classifier was reported to diagnose cytomegalovirus status with high specificity and sensitivity in both the original and validation cohorts. Most TCR sequences were observed very rarely across donors, whereas some public TCRs were present in many individuals. Specific HLA alleles were associated with over 15,000 TCR beta sequences at a false discovery rate of 0.05 in a later analysis. A later analysis found that HLA-associated TCR beta chains were more clonally expanded and had lower generation probabilities than equally common non-associated chains. A total of fewer than 200 TCR beta chains were listed by the study as associated with cytomegalovirus. Strong co-occurrence of HLA alleles, especially DR and DQ, made assigning TCR associations to individual alleles difficult. Roughly 15 rarely observed V segments, including chromosome 9 orphons, were excluded from the earlier analysis of approximately 600 of the donors because counts were too low. Because HLA typing was unavailable for some donors at each locus, only the typed subset was used in association tests. A later analysis reported that several top co-occurrence clusters appeared linked to parvovirus B19, influenza, CMV and Epstein-Barr virus. Presence/absence analyses assumed roughly uniform sequencing depth across donors, an assumption that may not hold. In a later analysis, TCR association rates were found to vary across HLA loci, with the most associated TCRs seen for DRB1 alleles and the fewest for HLA-C alleles. The authors suggested that the approach could potentially be generalized to other disease states and immunological phenotypes. For the cohort, immune exposure information was limited to CMV serostatus. A further reported finding was that TCR beta sequences accurately predicted the HLA-A and HLA-B alleles for most subjects in the first cohort. The 87-base-pair reads could not distinguish some IMGT-functional V segments, including TRBV6-2 and TRBV6-3, so those segments were excluded. Linkage disequilibrium might explain the correlated functional status among segregating V segments, but an unknown experimental factor could not be excluded.

About this clone itself: The antigen this receptor binds is unknown. No clone much larger than this one lies a single base away; base qualities are absent.

To prepare the library, the immunoSEQ multiplex PCR assay was applied. The multiplex PCR relied on a mix of 60 forward primers for TCR Vbeta segments and 13 reverse primers for TCR Jbeta segments. Amplification of the CDR3 region of rearranged TCR beta genes was performed with a multiplex PCR assay on genomic DNA. The Illumina HiSeq System was used to sequence the amplified TCR beta libraries as 87-base-pair reads. In the source study's methods: In a later analysis, some 80 million unique TCR beta chains were counted across the approximately 620 repertoires, and around 10 million of these chains were shared by at least two donors. To remove PCR and sequencing errors, raw reads were error-corrected and collapsed into unique sequences using a nearest-neighbor algorithm that merged closely related sequences. Alignment of CDR3 sequences to IMGT reference sequences was used to assign V, D and J gene segments. For a sequence to be retained, at least a six-nucleotide match to both a V gene segment and a J gene segment was required. A rearrangement counted as productive if the CDR3 had no stop codons and remained in frame with V and J, and every other rearrangement counted as non-productive. Following IMGT convention, CDR3 was defined as the stretch from the second conserved V-encoded cysteine up to the conserved J-encoded phenylalanine. The earlier analysis of fewer than 700 of the donors excluded sequences that lacked an unambiguous match to a single V gene segment. In an earlier analysis of 500 to 750 of the donors, V segments were called functional above 56.7% productive rearrangements and were called segregating when the between-donor standard deviation exceeded 5%. To diagnose cytomegalovirus status from the catalog of TCR beta chain sequences, a statistical classification framework was built. A later analysis assigned V and J genes by comparing TCR nucleotide sequences with IMGT/GENE-DB human TR gene sequences. In a later analysis, CDR3 sequences and most-parsimonious VDJ recombination scenarios were assigned using the TCRdist pipeline. In a later analysis, each TCR beta chain was defined by its CDR3 amino acid sequence together with its V-gene family, and reads lacking a unique V-gene family were excluded. In a later analysis, 550 to 650 highly shared, low-generation-probability nucleotide sequences were removed to address suspected cross-contamination and a sequencing artifact. In a later analysis, a clonal expansion index was calculated for each public chain from normalized within-repertoire ranks of inferred template counts. In a later analysis, generation probabilities were computed with a VDJ recombination model fitted to out-of-frame rearrangements, and the resulting probabilities were checked against IGoR. In a later analysis, TCR-TCR, TCR-HLA and TCR-CMV co-occurrence was scored with hypergeometric tests, and a repertoire-size bias correction was applied to TCR pairs. A later analysis estimated false discovery rates by permuting HLA or CMV assignments 20 times. A later analysis grouped co-occurring TCRs with DBSCAN, adding TCRdist sequence similarity when clustering within HLA-allele-positive subsets. Repertoires with fewer than 30,000 or more than 120,000 public chains, plus five repertoires with anomalous nucleotide sharing, were excluded from co-occurrence clustering. TCRdb mirrors the immuneACCESS table, restricted to in-frame sequences. Some clones are absent from its copies; in checked studies, under half trace to an unresolved V gene, and the reason for the others is unknown. The V and J calls and clone size come from that table; D and trimming were worked out from the DNA. The sample table records about 60,000 clones; roughly 78% of these occur just once. Around 4.2% of the sample is in the top ten clones.

The cohort was made up of around 720 healthy bone marrow donors. At the time of sampling, all cohort members were nominally healthy, though unrecorded immune exposures were likely present. The donor was CMV seronegative and was included in the group of 352 seronegative cohort members. Every donor gave a peripheral blood sample, and the peripheral blood mononuclear cells from that sample were used for TCR beta sequencing. The Qiagen DNeasy Blood Extraction Kit was used to extract genomic DNA from the blood cell samples. Clipping removes 7 bases from V and 7 bases from J, with 14 as the unmatched junction base count. According to the germline V gene, CDR1 reads SGHRS and CDR2 reads YFSETQ. The CDR3 goes from the cysteine to the phenylalanine over 16 residues. Left in the record is the CDR3 DNA by itself, 48 bases read in frame from the first base.

The TCR originated in a young woman in good health and CMV-seronegative. This chain joins TRBV5-1 to TRBJ1-6; the central 7 bases match TRBD1. Sample: PBMCs. CDR3 sequence: CASRLSRTGGNSPLHF. The DNA sequence is given as TGCGCCAGCCGTCTGTCTCGGACAGGAGGAAATTCACCCCTCCACTTT.